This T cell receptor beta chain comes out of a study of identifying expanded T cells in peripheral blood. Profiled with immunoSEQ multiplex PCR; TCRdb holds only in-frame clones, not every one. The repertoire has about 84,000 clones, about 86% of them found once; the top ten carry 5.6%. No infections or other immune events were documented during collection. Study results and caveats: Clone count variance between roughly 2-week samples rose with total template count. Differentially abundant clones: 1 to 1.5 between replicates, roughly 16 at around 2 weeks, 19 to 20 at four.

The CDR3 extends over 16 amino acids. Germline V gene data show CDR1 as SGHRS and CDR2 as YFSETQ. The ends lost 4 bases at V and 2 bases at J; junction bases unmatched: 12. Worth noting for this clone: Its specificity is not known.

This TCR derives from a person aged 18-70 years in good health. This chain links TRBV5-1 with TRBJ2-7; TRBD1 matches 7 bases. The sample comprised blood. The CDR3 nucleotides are TGCGCCAGCAGCGAGACGGGATGGGACAGAGCCTACGAGCAGTACTTC. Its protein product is CASSETGWDRAYEQYF. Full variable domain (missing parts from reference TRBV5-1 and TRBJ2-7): KAGVTQTPRYLIKTRGQQVTLSCSPISGHRSVSWYQQTPGQGLQFLFEYFSETQRNKGNFPGRFSGRQFSNSRSEMNVSTLELGDSALYLCASSETGWDRAYEQYFGPGTRLTVT.